This T cell receptor (beta chain) derives from a study of blood T cell repertoires in COVID-19. At the level of the study: Samples came from the United States, Italy and Spain, spanning acute and convalescent COVID-19. PBMCs, B-cell-depleted T cells, or T cells were the source of the cDNA or gDNA that made up the material.

This clone has a single count. V lost 8 bases to trimming and J lost 0 bases; unmatched junction nucleotides: 6. Germline CDR1 LNHDA, CDR2 SQIVND (reference sequence). This CDR3 contains 16 residues. Original processing notes: The authors estimated nucleated cell counts from reference gene primer amplification. Some clones are missing from TCRdb's copy, which holds only in-frame ones; the method was immunoSEQ multiplex PCR. V and J calls and clone size are given by that table; D and trimming were obtained from the DNA. The data show 100,000 or so clones, roughly 89% seen once. The TCR sequence derives from a man between 65 and 85 years old with acute or convalescent COVID-19. The material sequenced was peripheral blood. This chain joins TRBV19 and TRBJ1-5, with 11 bases identical to TRBD1. The CDR3 nucleotides are TGTGCCAGTGGGGACAGGGGGGCCAGTAGCAATCAGCCCCAGCATTTT. This encodes CASGDRGASSNQPQHF.